The 27 T cell receptor beta chains reported below all come from one sample, sequenced in a study of OX40 agonist ivuxolimab in advanced cancers. The method was immunoSEQ multiplex PCR; TCRdb's version includes in-frame clones alone and lacks a portion of them. The repertoire has 65,000 to 85,000 clones, 86% of them found once; the top ten carry approximately 2%. Sequencing was performed on CD4+ or CD8+ T cells sorted from blood, taken in a trial of the OX40 agonist ivuxolimab. Every receptor here comes from an adult with an advanced solid tumor such as melanoma, head and neck, liver or kidney cancer.

The chain carries TRBV15 and TRBJ2-7; D not certain. Trimming cost V 3 bases and J 3 bases, with 15 bases left between them. This CDR3 has 15 residues. The germline V gene has CDR1 LNHNV and CDR2 YYDKDF (reference sequence). CDR3 loop: CATSREPGPNYEQYF. The CDR3 DNA is TGTGCCACCAGCAGGGAACCGGGCCCAAACTACGAGCAGTACTTC. The full variable domain, with the rest looked up from reference TRBV15 and TRBJ2-7, is DAMVIQNPRYQVTQFGKPVTLSCSQTLNHNVMYWYQQKSSQAPKLLFHYYDKDFNNEADTPDNFQSRRPNTSFCFLDIRSPGLGDTAMYLCATSREPGPNYEQYFGPGTRLTVT.

This clone was found once. J is TRBJ1-6 and V is TRBV25-1; possibly TRBD1 for D (6 bases). With 6 bases removed from V and 5 bases from J, the gap between germline ends came to 11 bases. The CDR3 contains 14 residues. In germline, CDR1 is MGHDK, CDR2 SYGVNS. CDR3 DNA: TGTGCCAGCAGCAGGGGCCTTAATAATTCACCCCTCCACTTT. Residues: CASSRGLNNSPLHF.

A word on this clone: The identical CDR3 is also encoded by other nucleotide sequences in the sample. The chain uses TRBV29-1 and TRBJ2-3, with TRBD2 matching 10 bases. Germline CDR1 is SQVTM and CDR2 is ANQGSEA. The CDR3 totals 15 residues. V lost 6 bases to trimming and J lost 3 bases; unmatched junction nucleotides: 9. DNA of the CDR3: TGCAGCGTAGCGGAAGCGGGGGGGGTAACAGATACGCAGTATTTT. Residues: CSVAEAGGVTDTQYF.

The gene calls are TRBV5-1 and TRBJ2-3; D remains ambiguous. CDR1 and CDR2 from the germline V gene are SGHRS and YFSETQ. V lost 0 bases and J lost 4, with 12 bases in between. CDR3 length equals 15 residues. In DNA form, the CDR3 reads TGCGCCAGCAGCTTGGCCATTGGGGTGCCAGATACGCAGTATTTT. It codes for CASSLAIGVPDTQYF.

This sequence joins TRBV11-2 and TRBJ1-1; D remains ambiguous. The V end lost 2 bases, the J end lost 7 bases, and 14 bases lay between the germline ends. The length of the CDR3 is 14 residues. From germline, CDR1 is SGHAT and CDR2 FQNNGV. The CDR3 region is CASSLPPATIEAFF. The CDR3 DNA follows: TGTGCCAGCAGCTTACCACCGGCGACTATTGAAGCTTTCTTT. Variable domain in full (rest from reference TRBV11-2 and TRBJ1-1): EAGVAQSPRYKIIEKRQSVAFWCNPISGHATLYWYQQILGQGPKLLIQFQNNGVVDDSQLPKDRFSAERLKGVDSTLKIQPAKLEDSAVYLCASSLPPATIEAFFGQGTRLTVV.

The rearrangement uses TRBV18 and TRBJ2-7, with 7 bases identical to TRBD1. The CDR3 has 14 amino acids. Germline V lookup: CDR1 KGHSH, CDR2 LQKENI. The ends lost 1 base at V and 5 bases at J; junction bases unmatched: 5. This CDR3 reads CASSPRGQPNEQYF. CDR3 nucleotides: TGTGCCAGCTCACCACGGGGACAGCCCAACGAGCAGTACTTC.

In its sample, this clone was seen once. V gene TRBV6-5 combines with J gene TRBJ1-2; tentative D call: TRBD1 (5 bases). CDR1 and CDR2 from the germline V gene are MNHEY and SVGAGI. The ends were cut back, 5 bases at V and 8 bases at J, with 12 bases in the middle. There are 12 residues in the CDR3. DNA of the CDR3: TGTGCCAGCAGTGCGACCAACAGGGGCTACACCTTC. Protein sequence: CASSATNRGYTF.

The sample holds a few counts of this clone. This sequence joins TRBV4-2 and TRBJ1-2; perhaps TRBD1 as D (6 bases). The V gene's germline CDR1 is LGHNA and CDR2 YNFKEQ. CDR3 size: 13 residues. Trimming took 0 bases from V and 8 from J, leaving 10 bases between them. CDR3 in DNA: TGTGCCAGCAGCCAAGAATCGGGGGGCGGCTACACCTTC. The encoded protein is CASSQESGGGYTF.

The chain is built from TRBV5-4 and TRBJ2-1; D is unclear. The germline CDR1 and CDR2 sequences are SGHNT and YYREEE (reference sequence). The CDR3 length is 13 residues. V was pared by 2 bases and J by 7 bases, with 10 bases between. CDR3: CASSFRTENEQFF. The DNA for the CDR3 is TGTGCCAGCAGCTTCCGGACGGAAAATGAGCAGTTCTTC.

The J gene is TRBJ1-1, the V gene TRBV7-9; 8 positions agree with TRBD1. The CDR3 totals 15 residues. CDR1 SEHNR and CDR2 FQNEAQ come from the germline V gene (reference sequence). Trimming removed 5 bases from V and 0 bases from J; junction bases left unmatched: 5. The CDR3 nucleotides read TGTGCCAGCAGCCGGACAGGGAGGATGAACACTGAAGCTTTCTTT. It specifies CASSRTGRMNTEAFF.

The chain employs TRBV6-6 and TRBJ2-5, with 11 bases matching TRBD2. Germline V gives CDR1 MNHNY, CDR2 SVGAGI (reference sequence). The CDR3 consists of 11 residues. Trimming cost V 5 bases and J 12 bases; bases outside gene matches: 2. CDR3: CASSPGLAEYF. DNA of the CDR3: TGTGCCAGCAGTCCGGGACTAGCGGAGTACTTC.

This sequence joins TRBV12-5 and TRBJ2-1; tentatively, D is TRBD2 (5 bases). Germline V lookup: CDR1 LGHNT, CDR2 FRNRAP. Between the trimmed V and J ends, which lost 1 base and 7 bases, there was a span of 5 bases. This CDR3 region has 12 residues. Here the CDR3 reads CASGLAGNEQFF. DNA for the CDR3: TGTGCTAGTGGTTTGGCGGGAAATGAGCAGTTCTTC.

The CDR3 is CASSLFSFNEQFF. The DNA for the CDR3 is TGTGCCAGCAGCCTCTTTAGCTTCAATGAGCAGTTCTTC. The chain has TRBV6-4 and TRBJ2-1, with D hard to call. The length of the CDR3 is 13 residues. Trimming removed 6 bases at V and 6 bases at J, with 12 bases between. Germline V gene data show CDR1 as MRHNA and CDR2 as SNTAGT.

The V and J genes are TRBV11-1 and TRBJ2-7, with TRBD1 matching over 7 bases. The CDR3 length is 14 residues. The trim removed 8 bases at V and 2 bases at J, leaving 9 bases unmatched. From germline, CDR1 is SGHAT and CDR2 FQDESV (reference sequence). The CDR3 DNA follows: TGTGCCAGCCAGCCTGGGACAGTCGCCTACGAGCAGTACTTC. This translates into CASQPGTVAYEQYF. Combining the CDR3 with reference TRBV11-1 and TRBJ2-7 gives the whole variable domain EAEVAQSPRYKITEKSQAVAFWCDPISGHATLYWYRQILGQGPELLVQFQDESVVDDSQLPKDRFSAERLKGVDSTLKIQPAELGDSAMYLCASQPGTVAYEQYFGPGTRLTVT.

This clone was picked up one time. This rearrangement joins TRBV4-3 to TRBJ2-6; no clear D. V lost 3 bases, J lost 0 bases, and 9 bases lay in between. The germline V gene has CDR1 LGHNA and CDR2 YSLEER. The CDR3 is made up of 16 amino acids. The CDR3 region is CASSHYSASGANVLTF. The CDR3 coding sequence is TGCGCCAGCAGCCACTATTCCGCCTCTGGGGCCAACGTCCTGACTTTC.

This chain joins TRBV6-5 and TRBJ1-6; tentatively, D is TRBD1 (6 bases). This CDR3 has 15 amino acids. Trimming took off 7 bases at V and 4 bases at J, with 14 bases between the two ends. The germline V gene encodes CDR1 MNHEY and CDR2 SVGAGI. The CDR3 DNA is TGTGCCAGCACCGCCAGGGGATCTTATAATTCACCCCTCCACTTT. Its protein product is CASTARGSYNSPLHF.

The chain joins TRBV5-1 to TRBJ2-1; tentatively, D is TRBD2 (5 bases). CDR3 length: 12 residues. Deletions cut 2 bases from V and 8 bases from J, with 8 bases between. From germline, CDR1 is SGHRS and CDR2 YFSETQ. The CDR3, as DNA: TGCGCCAGCAGCTTTTACGGGGATGAGCAGTTCTTC. Its translation: CASSFYGDEQFF.

V usage is TRBV7-2 and J usage is TRBJ1-1; possible D gene TRBD1, 5 bases. Per germline, CDR1 SGHTA and CDR2 FQGNSA. V lost 4 bases to trimming and J lost 1 base, with 13 bases between them. The CDR3 contains 15 residues. For the CDR3, the DNA is TGTGCCAGCAGCTCCGCGGGACCGAGGAACACTGAAGCTTTCTTT. Translation gives CASSSAGPRNTEAFF.

The chain employs TRBV6-6 and TRBJ1-5, with a possible D match to TRBD1 (5 bases). The V end was cut by 5 bases, the J end by 9 bases, with 14 bases between. This CDR3 comprises 13 residues. Germline V lookup: CDR1 MNHNY, CDR2 SVGAGI (reference sequence). The CDR3 loop reads CASSGTDLRPQHF. The CDR3 coding sequence is TGTGCCAGCAGTGGGACGGACCTTAGGCCCCAGCATTTT.

This clone was seen just once. The J gene is TRBJ2-3, the V gene TRBV14; TRBD2 matches 10 bases. Germline V gives CDR1 SGHDN, CDR2 FVKESK. CDR3 length: 17 residues. With V trimmed by 3 bases and J by 0 bases, 6 bases remained unmatched. CDR3 loop: CASSHRRAGGSTDTQYF. CDR3 coding DNA: TGTGCCAGCAGCCATAGGCGAGCGGGAGGGAGCACAGATACGCAGTATTTT. The variable domain in full, with the rest retrieved from reference TRBV14 and TRBJ2-3, is EAGVTQFPSHSVIEKGQTVTLRCDPISGHDNLYWYRRVMGKEIKFLLHFVKESKQDESGMPNNRFLAERTGGTYSTLKVQPAELEDSGVYFCASSHRRAGGSTDTQYFGPGTRLTVL.

V is TRBV4-1 and J is TRBJ1-4; D gene unclear. Germline CDR1 and CDR2: MGHRA and YSYEKL. The CDR3 has 14 residues. Trimming cost V 1 base and J 8 bases, with 11 bases left between them. CDR3 sequence reads: CASSQVTVREKLFF. CDR3 sequence (DNA): TGCGCCAGCAGCCAAGTAACTGTTCGGGAAAAACTGTTTTTT.

This chain joins TRBV11-3 and TRBJ2-1; D is unclear. There are 13 residues in the CDR3. The V and J ends lost 5 bases and 6 bases respectively, with 11 bases between them. Germline V gene lookup returns CDR1 SGHNT and CDR2 YENEEA. The DNA for the CDR3 is TGTGCCAGCAGCCACACCTTCCCCAATGAGCAGTTCTTC. Its protein is CASSHTFPNEQFF.

The V gene is TRBV10-2, the J gene TRBJ1-2, with TRBD1 matching 9 bases. V shed 6 bases, J shed 8 bases, and the junction held 4 bases outside the gene matches. From germline, CDR1 is WSHSY and CDR2 SAAADI. This CDR3 spans 12 amino acids. CDR3 nucleotides: TGCGCCAGCAGAATGACAGGGGGAGGCTACACCTTC. The encoded protein is CASRMTGGGYTF.

The V call is TRBV4-1, the J call TRBJ1-4, with D hard to call. The CDR3 consists of 14 residues. Germline CDR1 is MGHRA and CDR2 is YSYEKL. Trimming left V 0 bases short and J 7 bases short, with 9 bases between. CDR3 in amino acids: CASSQDSAREKLFF. The CDR3 DNA reads TGCGCCAGCAGCCAAGATTCGGCTCGTGAAAAACTGTTTTTT.

The rearrangement links TRBV2 to TRBJ2-1, with TRBD2 matching 9 bases. The CDR3 has 16 amino acids. The V segment lost 4 bases and the J segment 7 bases; nucleotides outside the gene matches: 11. Germline lookup yields CDR1 SNHLY and CDR2 FYNNEI. The CDR3 DNA reads as TGTGCCAGCAGTGGCAAGGCGGGACTAGCAGTAAATGAGCAGTTCTTC. This encodes CASSGKAGLAVNEQFF.

The chain couples TRBV20-1 to TRBJ2-3; no clear D. CDR1 and CDR2 from the germline V gene are DFQATT and SNEGSKA (reference sequence). This CDR3 spans 11 amino acids. The V and J ends lost 4 bases and 7 bases respectively, with 9 bases between them. CDR3: CSATPGNTQYF. The CDR3 DNA reads TGCAGTGCTACTCCGGGCAATACGCAGTATTTT.

J is TRBJ2-2 and V is TRBV15, with 7 bases that match TRBD1. Germline CDR1 LNHNV, CDR2 YYDKDF (reference sequence). The length of the CDR3 is 16 residues. Trimming cost V 1 base and J 0 bases; bases outside gene matches: 2. CDR3 amino acids: CATSRVGQSNTGELFF. As DNA, the CDR3 is TGTGCCACCAGCAGAGTGGGACAGTCGAACACCGGGGAGCTGTTTTTT.